These 12 T cell receptor beta chains came from one sample sequenced in a study of molecular identifiers for immune sequencing clone quantification. TCRdb called the PCR reads again in MiXCR, with one record for every CDR3 protein. This sample carries approximately 590,000 distinct CDR3 sequences, 25% of them seen once, and the ten largest clones take around 0.78%. Sequenced material: naive CD8+ T cells from blood, with Jurkat cell RNA spiked in. The subset here: FACS-sorted CD8+CD4-CCR7+CD45RA+ naive T cells. Receptors originate from a human donor in good health. Some libraries in this study had Jurkat cell RNA spiked in.

V and J are TRBV12-3 or TRBV12-4 and TRBJ2-1; D not resolved. The CDR3 has 12 residues. The germline V and J ends were trimmed by 3 bases and 8 bases, with 8 bases remaining between them. CDR3 in DNA: TGTGCCAGCAGTTTGACGGTCCATGAGCAGTTCTTC. It yields the protein CASSLTVHEQFF.

The V call is TRBV28, the J call TRBJ2-1; no reliable D call. CDR1 is MDHEN and CDR2 is SYDVKM in the germline V gene. This CDR3 region has 12 residues. V lost 6 bases and J lost 9, with 12 bases in between. The CDR3: CASSYPSIEQFF. The CDR3 nucleotides are TGTGCCAGCAGCTATCCGTCGATTGAGCAGTTCTTC.

This rearrangement joins TRBV30 to TRBJ1-4; 8 bases map to TRBD1. From germline, CDR1 is GTSNPN and CDR2 SVGIG (reference sequence). V was clipped by 5 bases and J by 7 bases; unmatched bases: 9. The CDR3 sequence is 14 residues long. CDR3 nucleotides: TGTGCCTGGGAAAGAGACAGGGGTGGTGAAAAACTGTTTTTT. Its translation: CAWERDRGGEKLFF.

As for this clonotype: Since a much larger clone is just one base distant, this may be a read error. The genes are TRBV7-9 and TRBJ2-7; D is tentatively TRBD1 or TRBD2 (6 bases each). CDR3 size: 17 residues. Trimming left V 5 bases short and J 6 bases short, with 26 bases between. CDR1 is SEHNR, CDR2 FQNEAQ, per germline (reference sequence). The CDR3: CASSTPIPGLGAAEQYF. CDR3 bases: TGTGCCAGCAGCACCCCTATACCGGGACTGGGGGCAGCCGAGCAGTACTTC.

This clonotype turned up a few times. The chain is built from TRBV4-3 and TRBJ2-3; 11 bases agree with TRBD2. This CDR3 has 17 amino acids. With 0 bases clipped from V and 2 bases from J, the junction kept 4 bases outside the gene matches. Germline V CDR1 and CDR2: LGHNA, YSLEER. CDR3 coding DNA: TGCGCCAGCAGCCAAGATTGGACTAGCGGGTACACAGATACGCAGTATTTT. Translating it yields CASSQDWTSGYTDTQYF.

To note about this clonotype: Its ends do not fully match the called genes, so a read error is possible. The chain is built from TRBV28 and TRBJ2-2; tentative D call: TRBD2 (5 bases). Germline CDR1 MDHEN, CDR2 SYDVKM. CDR3 length: 14 amino acids. The CDR3 region is CASSPQVPTGELLF. The DNA for the CDR3 is TGTGCCAGCAGTCCCCAGGTACCCACCGGGGAGCTGCTTTTT.

This clonotype was counted only a few times. This rearrangement joins TRBV10-2 to TRBJ2-5, with D possibly TRBD2 on 6 matching bases. Germline lookup yields CDR1 WSHSY and CDR2 SAAADI. This CDR3 is 13 amino acids long. Trimming removed 8 bases from V and 1 base from J, with 11 bases in between. The CDR3 reads CASAEGTQETQYF. The CDR3 DNA reads TGCGCCAGCGCGGAGGGGACCCAAGAGACCCAGTACTTC.

The chain uses TRBV24-1 and TRBJ2-2, with 7 bases aligning to TRBD1. The CDR3 contains 14 residues. V shed 4 bases and J 5 bases; nucleotides not matched to a gene: 3. The germline CDR1 and CDR2 sequences are KGHDR and SFDVKD. CDR3 region: CATSESGGTGELFF. For the CDR3, the DNA is TGTGCCACCAGTGAATCAGGGGGAACCGGGGAGCTGTTTTTT.

This clonotype was counted a few times. J is TRBJ2-3 and V is TRBV7-9; D assignment may be TRBD1 or TRBD2 (5 bases each). The CDR3 covers 18 residues. Germline lookup yields CDR1 SEHNR and CDR2 FQNEAQ (reference sequence). V was pared by 5 bases and J by 3 bases, with 24 bases between. In DNA form, the CDR3 reads TGTGCCAGCAGCACCCTTCGGCTAGCCCCAGGGTTGACAGATACGCAGTATTTT. Its translation is CASSTLRLAPGLTDTQYF.

There are a few counts of this clonotype. A read error may produce the germline difference seen at one junction end. CDR3 region: CASSLSISPIMNTGAFF. CDR3 DNA sequence: TGTGCCAGCAGTTTATCGATCAGCCCCATAATGAACACTGGAGCTTTCTTT. This chain uses TRBV27 with TRBJ1-1; D remains unclear. CDR3 size: 17 residues. CDR1 and CDR2 (germline): MNHEY, SMNVEV (reference sequence).

This clonotype appeared many times. V is TRBV6-2 or TRBV6-3 and J is TRBJ2-7; possibly TRBD2 for D (6 bases). V lost 2 bases to trimming and J lost 11 bases, with 13 bases between them. The CDR3 is 12 amino acids. Germline-derived CDR1 and CDR2 are MNHEY and SVGEGT. This CDR3 is CASSYGLLAKYF. The CDR3 nucleotides are TGTGCCAGCAGTTACGGGTTGCTAGCGAAGTACTTC.

Note on this clonotype: The CDR3 does not end in the conserved phenylalanine or tryptophan, so this is likely a read error. V gene TRBV6-2 or TRBV6-3 combines with J gene TRBJ2-7; 8 bases fit TRBD1. Germline loops: CDR1 MNHEY, CDR2 SVGEGT. The V segment lost 4 bases and the J segment 3 bases; nucleotides outside the gene matches: 5. CDR3 length: 14 residues. The CDR3 DNA reads as TGTGCCAGCAGTTTTTGGACAGGGCACTACGAGCAGTACTAC. It codes for CASSFWTGHYEQYY.